The 26 T cell receptor beta chains presented below share a single source sample, sequenced in a study of early T cells in non-severe SARS-CoV-2 infection. TCRdb used MiXCR to reprocess the 5' RACE reads, holding one entry per CDR3 protein. Counted here are some 42,000 distinct CDR3 sequences, less than 6.5% occurring once; the ten biggest clones make up around 7.7%. Sequenced here: whole blood, sampled at baseline. The receptors were gathered from an adult who was a healthcare worker with PCR-confirmed SARS-CoV-2 infection or an uninfected control (not recorded which).

The sample holds a few counts of this clonotype. V is TRBV2 and J is TRBJ2-1, with D perhaps matching TRBD2 (5 bases). The CDR3 totals 14 residues. The germline V gene encodes CDR1 SNHLY and CDR2 FYNNEI. V lost 3 bases and J 2 bases, leaving 8 bases between the germline ends. Here the CDR3 reads CASSERVPYNEQFF. CDR3 coding DNA: TGTGCCAGCAGTGAGAGGGTCCCCTACAATGAGCAGTTCTTC.

There are many counts of this clonotype. V usage is TRBV4-3 and J usage is TRBJ1-2, with a tentative D call TRBD1 (6 bases). Germline CDR1 reads LGHNA; CDR2 reads YSLEER. The V gene lost 2 bases and the J gene lost 0 bases, with 10 bases spanning the gap. The CDR3 covers 15 residues. The CDR3, as DNA: TGCGCCAGCAGCCAAAGCAGGGGTTCTAACTATGGCTACACCTTC. Protein sequence: CASSQSRGSNYGYTF.

The chain uses TRBV5-1 and TRBJ2-7; D is ambiguous. Germline V gene lookup returns CDR1 SGHRS and CDR2 YFSETQ. Trimming pared 1 base from V and 2 bases from J, leaving 10 bases between. CDR3 length equals 14 residues. This CDR3 reads CASSLSLSPYEQYF. CDR3 DNA: TGCGCCAGCAGCTTGTCCCTCTCCCCCTACGAGCAGTACTTC.

The sample holds many counts of this clonotype. CDR3 in amino acids: CASSGGLPYNEQFF. The CDR3 DNA follows: TGCGCCAGCAGCGGAGGACTGCCCTACAATGAGCAGTTCTTC. This chain joins TRBV5-1 and TRBJ2-1, with D perhaps TRBD2 (5 bases). V was trimmed by 4 bases and J by 2 bases, leaving 10 bases between them. The CDR3 is 14 residues long. CDR1 SGHRS and CDR2 YFSETQ come from the germline V gene.

This clonotype has at least ten counts. The chain carries TRBV7-9 and TRBJ2-3; either TRBD1 or TRBD2 may supply D (5 bases each). The V gene lost 5 bases and the J gene lost 2 bases, with 20 bases spanning the gap. Per the germline V gene, CDR1 is SEHNR and CDR2 is FQNEAQ (reference sequence). The CDR3 extends over 17 amino acids. This CDR3 reads CASSLLDPGLYTDTQYF. As DNA, the CDR3 is TGTGCCAGCAGCCTACTCGATCCGGGGCTCTACACAGATACGCAGTATTTT.

The CDR3 DNA sequence: TGCAGTGCTAGAGAGGAGACAGCACTCGCCTACAATGAGCAGTTCTTC. Translating gives CSAREETALAYNEQFF. The V gene is TRBV20-1, the J gene TRBJ2-1; TRBD1 is a possible D gene (5 bases). This CDR3 region has 16 residues. V was clipped by 0 bases and J by 2 bases, with 14 bases between them. Per the germline V gene, CDR1 is DFQATT and CDR2 is SNEGSKA (reference sequence).

This clonotype occurred once. The rearrangement links TRBV12-3 or TRBV12-4 to TRBJ1-1, with D unclear. This CDR3 is 15 amino acids long. V was shortened by 2 bases and J by 6 bases, with 16 bases between the two germline ends. The chain's CDR3 is CASSLRPVNNAEAFF. In DNA form, the CDR3 reads TGTGCCAGCAGTTTAAGACCGGTAAATAACGCTGAAGCTTTCTTT.

The gene calls are TRBV19 and TRBJ2-2; D uncertain. CDR1 and CDR2 (germline): LNHDA, SQIVND (reference sequence). Trimming pared 3 bases from V and 6 bases from J, leaving 5 bases between. This CDR3 comprises 12 residues. The CDR3 DNA sequence: TGTGCCAGTAGTATCTCCCCCGGGGAGCTGTTTTTT. The encoded protein is CASSISPGELFF. The full variable domain, with the rest looked up from reference TRBV19 and TRBJ2-2, is DGGITQSPKYLFRKEGQNVTLSCEQNLNHDAMYWYRQDPGQGLRLIYYSQIVNDFQKGDIAEGYSVSREKKESFPLTVTSAQKNPTAFYLCASSISPGELFFGEGSRLTVL.

This clonotype was counted many times. This sequence joins TRBV10-2 and TRBJ2-1, with 9 bases identical to TRBD2. The CDR3 is 17 residues long. CDR1 is WSHSY and CDR2 is SAAADI in the germline V gene. Germline trimming cut 3 bases from V and 2 bases from J; bases unmatched to any gene: 8. In nucleotides, the CDR3 is TGCGCCAGCAGTGATCCACCGGGACTAGCTCCCTACAATGAGCAGTTCTTC. Translated: CASSDPPGLAPYNEQFF.

This clonotype was recorded at least ten times. The rearrangement links TRBV15 to TRBJ2-2; D possibly matches TRBD1 or TRBD2 (5 bases each). V shed 5 bases and J shed 2 bases, with 24 bases lying between them. Looked up from germline, CDR1 is LNHNV and CDR2 is YYDKDF (reference sequence). The CDR3 length is 19 residues. CDR3 residues: CATSGNRGVPTFNTGELFF. DNA for the CDR3: TGTGCCACCAGCGGAAATAGAGGGGTGCCTACGTTCAACACCGGGGAGCTGTTTTTT.

The sample holds a few counts of this clonotype. This chain connects TRBV7-9 to TRBJ1-2; D is undetermined. CDR3 length: 14 amino acids. The V and J ends lost 0 bases and 6 bases respectively, with 11 bases between them. Germline assignment: CDR1 SEHNR and CDR2 FQNEAQ (reference sequence). CDR3 sequence: CASSLALGTNGYTF. The DNA for the CDR3 is TGTGCCAGCAGCTTAGCGCTCGGCACTAATGGCTACACCTTC.

This clonotype was picked up many times. The chain carries TRBV10-3 and TRBJ2-4, with 9 bases fitting TRBD1. Unmatched junction bases numbered 8, after V lost 0 bases and J lost 5 bases. Germline V CDR1 and CDR2: ENHRY, SYGVKD. CDR3 length equals 17 residues. The CDR3 DNA reads as TGTGCCATCAGTGAGTCTTCGGGACAGGGTGTGGAAAACATTCAGTACTTC. Translating gives CAISESSGQGVENIQYF.

The CDR3 region is CASSVEFNQPQHF. CDR3 in DNA: TGTGCCAGTAGTGTGGAGTTCAATCAGCCCCAGCATTTT. This chain connects TRBV19 to TRBJ1-5; no firm D call. V was trimmed by 5 bases and J by 3 bases, leaving 8 bases between them. Germline-derived CDR1 and CDR2 are LNHDA and SQIVND (reference sequence). The CDR3 totals 13 residues.

This clonotype was recorded many times. The chain recombines TRBV30 with TRBJ2-1, with D tentatively TRBD1 (5 bases). The CDR3 has 11 amino acids. Per the germline V gene, CDR1 is GTSNPN and CDR2 is SVGIG (reference sequence). The V end lost 6 bases, the J end lost 6 bases, and 9 bases lay between the germline ends. The CDR3, as DNA: TGTGCCTGCGCAACAGGCAATGAGCAGTTCTTC. This encodes CACATGNEQFF.

To note about this clonotype: A much larger clone lies one base from this, so it may be a read error. The chain combines TRBV5-4 with TRBJ1-1; D remains ambiguous. V was trimmed by 4 bases and J by 0 bases, leaving 10 bases between them. This CDR3 is built from 14 residues. Per germline, CDR1 SGHNT and CDR2 YYREEE (reference sequence). CDR3 DNA sequence: TGTGCCAGCAGCCGGTCGGGATTGAACACTGAAGCTTTCTTT. Its translation is CASSRSGLNTEAFF.

This clonotype appeared many times. The chain has TRBV11-2 and TRBJ1-6, with 7 bases fitting TRBD1. V lost 3 bases, J lost 4 bases, and 0 bases stayed unmatched. CDR3 size: 14 residues. Germline-derived CDR1 and CDR2 are SGHAT and FQNNGV. As DNA, the CDR3 is TGTGCCAGCAGCTTGACAGGGTATAATTCACCCCTCCACTTT. Translated, it gives CASSLTGYNSPLHF.

This clonotype was picked up many times. The genes are TRBV14 and TRBJ2-7; D may be TRBD2 (7 bases). Trimming shortened V by 4 bases and J by 6 bases, and 16 bases separated the two germline ends. There are 14 residues in the CDR3. CDR1 and CDR2 (germline): SGHDN, FVKESK. The CDR3 DNA reads as TGTGCCAGCAGCCCCCACCGGGGGGCGGGCGAGCAGTACTTC. Translating gives CASSPHRGAGEQYF. Full variable domain (missing parts from reference TRBV14 and TRBJ2-7): EAGVTQFPSHSVIEKGQTVTLRCDPISGHDNLYWYRRVMGKEIKFLLHFVKESKQDESGMPNNRFLAERTGGTYSTLKVQPAELEDSGVYFCASSPHRGAGEQYFGPGTRLTVT.

A few counts support this clonotype. V and J are TRBV10-2 and TRBJ2-2; no definite D call. The CDR3 runs 12 residues. Trimming pared 6 bases from V and 6 bases from J, leaving 8 bases between. Germline CDR1 WSHSY, CDR2 SAAADI. As DNA, the CDR3 is TGCGCCAGCAGCCAAGGCGCCGGGGAGCTGTTTTTT. Amino acids: CASSQGAGELFF.

This clonotype was detected many times. The rearrangement joins TRBV10-3 to TRBJ2-5, with a tentative D call TRBD1 (6 bases). Germline lookup yields CDR1 ENHRY and CDR2 SYGVKD. The V and J ends lost 6 bases and 2 bases respectively, with 19 bases between them. The CDR3 extends over 16 amino acids. CDR3 coding DNA: TGTGCCATCAGCGACCCACACAGGGCCCAACAAGAGACCCAGTACTTC. Amino acids: CAISDPHRAQQETQYF.

There are many counts of this clonotype. The V gene is TRBV5-4, the J gene TRBJ2-1; 9 bases agree with TRBD1. Looked up from germline, CDR1 is SGHNT and CDR2 is YYREEE (reference sequence). The length of the CDR3 is 14 residues. V trimming: 4 bases; J trimming: 8 bases; junction bases outside the gene matches: 7. The CDR3 sequence is CASSTDRGRYEQFF. CDR3 bases: TGTGCCAGCAGCACGGACAGGGGACGTTATGAGCAGTTCTTC.

A note on this clonotype: Its ends do not fully match the called genes, so a read error is possible. This chain links TRBV7-9 with TRBJ2-5; D might be TRBD1 (5 bases). The CDR3 covers 14 residues. Germline loops: CDR1 SEHNR, CDR2 FQNEAQ (reference sequence). CDR3 region: CASTLGAAEETQYF. CDR3 DNA sequence: TGTGCCAGCACCTTAGGGGCGGCGGAGGAGACCCAGTACTTC. Filled out from reference TRBV7-9 and TRBJ2-5, the complete variable domain reads DTGVSQNPRHKITKRGQNVTFRCDPISEHNRLYWYRQTLGQGPEFLTYFQNEAQLEKSRLLSDRFSAERPKGSFSTLEIQRTEQGDSAMYLCASTLGAAEETQYFGPGTRLLVL.

This clonotype was recorded at least ten times. V usage is TRBV12-3 or TRBV12-4 and J usage is TRBJ1-2, with 7 bases lining up with TRBD1. The J segment lost 4 bases and the V segment lost 5 bases, leaving 10 bases of the junction unmatched. The CDR3 is made up of 15 amino acids. The CDR3 DNA sequence: TGTGCCAGCAGTCCTACAGGGGCCCCTCTCTATGGCTACACCTTC. It is translated as CASSPTGAPLYGYTF.

In this sample, this clonotype turned up many times. The V and J genes are TRBV20-1 and TRBJ2-5, with 9 bases lining up with TRBD1. CDR1 is DFQATT and CDR2 is SNEGSKA in the germline V gene (reference sequence). V lost 6 bases and J lost 2; bases outside the gene matches: 4. This CDR3 spans 13 amino acids. The CDR3 region is CSAHGTGQETQYF. In nucleotides, the CDR3 is TGCAGTGCCCACGGGACAGGGCAAGAGACCCAGTACTTC.

As to this clonotype: A much larger clone lies a single base off, so this may be a read error. The V gene is TRBV3-1, the J gene TRBJ2-7; 11 nucleotides align to TRBD2. This CDR3 is 14 amino acids long. Germline CDR1 is LGHDT and CDR2 is YNNKEL (reference sequence). This CDR3 reads CPSSPGLAVGEQYF. For the CDR3, the DNA is TGTCCCAGCAGCCCGGGACTAGCGGTTGGAGAGCAGTACTTC.

The rearrangement joins TRBV2 to TRBJ1-3; 7 nucleotides align to TRBD1. CDR3 length: 15 amino acids. Trimming cost V 1 base and J 2 bases; bases outside gene matches: 2. CDR1 and CDR2 from the germline V gene are SNHLY and FYNNEI. In nucleotides, the CDR3 is TGTGCCAGCAGTGAAGGAGACAGGGCTGGAAACACCATATATTTT. Amino acids: CASSEGDRAGNTIYF.

Many counts were recorded for this clonotype. The chain is built from TRBV3-1 and TRBJ1-5; D perhaps matches TRBD1 (6 bases). Germline assignment: CDR1 LGHDT and CDR2 YNNKEL (reference sequence). V gave up 4 bases and J gave up 7 bases, with 8 bases separating them. The CDR3 covers 12 residues. The CDR3 here is CASSPRGQPQHF. DNA of the CDR3: TGTGCCAGCAGCCCCAGGGGCCAGCCCCAGCATTTT.